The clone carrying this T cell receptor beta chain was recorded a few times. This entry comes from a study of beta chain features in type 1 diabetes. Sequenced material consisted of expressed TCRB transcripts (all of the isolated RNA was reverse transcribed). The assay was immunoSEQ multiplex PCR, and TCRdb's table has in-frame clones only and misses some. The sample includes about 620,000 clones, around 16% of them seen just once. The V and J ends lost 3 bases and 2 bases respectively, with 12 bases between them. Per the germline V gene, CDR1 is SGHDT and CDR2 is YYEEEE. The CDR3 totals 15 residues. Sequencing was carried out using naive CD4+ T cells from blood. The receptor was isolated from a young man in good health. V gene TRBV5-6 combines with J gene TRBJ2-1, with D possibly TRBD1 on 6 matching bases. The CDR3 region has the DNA TGTGCCAGCAGCTCGTGGACAGTCACCTACAATGAGCAGTTCTTC. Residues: CASSSWTVTYNEQFF.